A selection of T cell receptor beta chains follows, all from one sample in a study of vaccination effects on CD4 cells after COVID-19. Their antigens remain unidentified. Clones were read by immunoSEQ multiplex PCR, and TCRdb kept only the in-frame ones, dropping some. The table has 35,000 to 55,000 clones, 72% seen once. The source was CD4+ T cells from PBMCs cultured without peptide, collected after COVID-19 vaccination. The receptors derive from a human donor who received a COVID-19 vaccine. The CDR3 runs from the conserved cysteine through the conserved F or W. The D gene is left open where the match is weak. Clone sizes are given selectively: once, few, many, or a class where the clone is expanded.

V	J	size	D	DNA	CDR3
TRBV6-6	TRBJ1-1	.	.	TGTGCCAGCAGTTACCCGCCGAGCATCGAAGCTTTCTTT	CASSYPPSIEAFF
TRBV15	TRBJ2-1	.	.	TGTGCCACCAGCAGAGACGCAGCGCCCTACAATGAGCAGTTCTTC	CATSRDAAPYNEQFF
TRBV5-1	TRBJ1-1	.	.	TGCGCCAGCAGCTCGGACACCATGAACACTGAAGCTTTCTTT	CASSSDTMNTEAFF
TRBV6-5	TRBJ2-7	.	.	TGTGCCACTCACAGGGCCCCCCTCTCCTACGAGCAGTACTTC	CATHRAPLSYEQYF
TRBV5-6	TRBJ2-7	few	TRBD2	TGTGCCAGCAGCTTGGCGACTAGCGGGAGGTACTACGAGCAGTACTTC	CASSLATSGRYYEQYF
TRBV6-6	TRBJ1-5	few	.	TGTGCCAGCAGTACTCAGGGTCATCAGCCCCAGCATTTT	CASSTQGHQPQHF
TRBV3-1/TRBV3-2	TRBJ1-2	.	.	TGTGCCAGCAGCCAACCGACCGGAGGCTACACCTTC	CASSQPTGGYTF
TRBV7-8	TRBJ2-1	.	TRBD2	TGTGCCAGCACGGCGGGGGTGGCGGGAGCCTACAATGAGCAGTTCTTC	CASTAGVAGAYNEQFF
TRBV19	TRBJ1-2	.	TRBD1	TGTGCCAGTAGTTTGGCAGCAGGGGGCGCAAACTATGGCTACACCTTC	CASSLAAGGANYGYTF
TRBV7-8	TRBJ1-1	.	.	TGTGCCAGCAGCTTACAGAGGGGTACTGAAGCTTTCTTT	CASSLQRGTEAFF
TRBV7-6	TRBJ2-2	.	TRBD2	TGTGCCAGCAGCCAAGCTGTAGCGGGGGGGCTCACCGGGGAGCTGTTTTTT	CASSQAVAGGLTGELFF
TRBV11-3	TRBJ1-1	.	TRBD1	TGTGCCAGCAGCCTAACAGGGGGCAACACTGAAGCTTTCTTT	CASSLTGGNTEAFF
TRBV29-1	TRBJ1-2	once	.	TGCAGCTCCGGGGACTCAGACTATGGCTACACCTTC	CSSGDSDYGYTF
TRBV10-1	TRBJ1-2	.	TRBD1	TGCGCCAGCAGTGAACAGGGGGCGAGCGGCTACACCTTC	CASSEQGASGYTF
TRBV27	TRBJ2-2	.	.	TGTGCCAGCACCTCAACCGGGGCAGTTGCCACCGGGGAGCTGTTTTTT	CASTSTGAVATGELFF